A single TCR beta chain is shown here with its context. Per the germline V gene, CDR1 is SGHKS and CDR2 is YYEKEE (reference sequence). The V and J ends lost 4 bases and 0 bases respectively, with 16 bases between them. This CDR3 region has 17 residues. This specimen comes from a study of blood T cell repertoires in COVID-19. Study-level background: Researchers got acute and convalescent COVID-19 samples from the United States, Italy and Spain.

As originally analysed: Using reference gene primer amplification, nucleated cell counts were estimated. Assay: immunoSEQ multiplex PCR; the TCRdb copy retains only in-frame clones and omits some. D and trimming come from the DNA, and the V and J calls and clone size come from that table. Of over 120,000 clones in the sample, approximately 88% were seen once. V gene TRBV5-5 combines with J gene TRBJ1-4; the D is unclear. Sequenced material: peripheral blood. The TCR sequence derives from a woman between 45 and 60 years old with acute or convalescent COVID-19. CDR3 loop: CASSLYPGTATNEKLFF. CDR3 nucleotide sequence: TGTGCCAGCAGCCTATACCCAGGAACTGCAACTAATGAAAAACTGTTTTTT.